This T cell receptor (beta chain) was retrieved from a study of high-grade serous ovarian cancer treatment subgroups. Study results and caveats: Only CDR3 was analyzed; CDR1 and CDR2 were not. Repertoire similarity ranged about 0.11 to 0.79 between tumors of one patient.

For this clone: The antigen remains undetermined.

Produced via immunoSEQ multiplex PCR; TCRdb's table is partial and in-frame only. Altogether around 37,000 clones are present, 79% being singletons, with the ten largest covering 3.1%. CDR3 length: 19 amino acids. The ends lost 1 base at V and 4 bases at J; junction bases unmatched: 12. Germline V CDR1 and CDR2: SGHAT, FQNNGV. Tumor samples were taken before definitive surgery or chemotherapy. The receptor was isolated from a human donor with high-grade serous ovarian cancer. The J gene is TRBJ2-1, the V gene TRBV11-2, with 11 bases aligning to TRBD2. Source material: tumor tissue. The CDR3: CASSLGGQRLAGTYNEQFF. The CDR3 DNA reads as TGTGCCAGCAGCTTAGGGGGACAGAGACTAGCGGGAACGTACAATGAGCAGTTCTTC.